This is a list of T cell receptor beta chains from one sample in a study of T cells in Graves' hyperthyroidism and ophthalmopathy. TCRdb passed the multiplex PCR reads through MiXCR, listing each CDR3 protein once. The sample includes around 600,000 distinct CDR3 sequences, 13% to 15% of them seen just once. What was sequenced was blood. The source is a woman aged 45-60 years with Graves' ophthalmopathy. The CDR3 runs from the conserved cysteine through the conserved F or W. D genes are given only for firm matches. Clone sizes are given selectively: once, few, many, or a class where the clone is expanded.

TGTGCCAGCAGCCCCGTGGCGACAGGAAGCTACGAGCAGTACTTC,CASSPVATGSYEQYF,.,TRBJ2-7,TRBV4-2,.
TGTGCCAGCAGTCTATCCGGGACTAGGATCTACGAGCAGTACTTC,CASSLSGTRIYEQYF,.,TRBJ2-7,TRBV27,TRBD2
TGTGCCAGCAGCCAAGAACGGCTAGCTGGTACGCAGTATTTT,CASSQERLAGTQYF,many,TRBJ2-3,TRBV4-2,.
TGTGCCAGCAGTTCAATAGCGGGAGTGGAGACCCAGTACTTC,CASSSIAGVETQYF,many,TRBJ2-5,TRBV28,TRBD2
TGTGCCAGCAGTTACTCGTGGGGGGAGACCCAGTACTTC,CASSYSWGETQYF,many,TRBJ2-5,TRBV6-6,.
TGTGCCAGCAGTGTGAGGACAGATTACTACGAGCAGTACTTC,CASSVRTDYYEQYF,.,TRBJ2-7,TRBV6-2/TRBV6-3,.
TGTGCCAGCAGTTTCCGGCTAGCGGACAATGAGCAGTTCTTC,CASSFRLADNEQFF,many,TRBJ2-1,TRBV12-3/TRBV12-4,TRBD2
TGTGCCAGCAGCCTTTTGGTTTCATTGAGGCTAGCGGGATCCTACGAGCAGTACTTC,CASSLLVSLRLAGSYEQYF,.,TRBJ2-7,TRBV14,TRBD2
TGCAGTGCCGATAGAGGGACTAGCGGGAGACTTCACACAGATACGCAGTATTTT,CSADRGTSGRLHTDTQYF,.,TRBJ2-3,TRBV20-1,TRBD2
TGTGCCAGCAGTGTGGGGGCGACTGAGCAGTTCTTC,CASSVGATEQFF,many,TRBJ2-1,TRBV2,.
TGTGCCAGCAGTTCGACCATGACAGATACGCAGTATTTT,CASSSTMTDTQYF,.,TRBJ2-3,TRBV6-2/TRBV6-3,.
TGTGCCAGCATCCGGCCACAAACAGGTCAGCCCCAGCATTTT,CASIRPQTGQPQHF,many,TRBJ1-5,TRBV12-3/TRBV12-4,.
TGTGCCAGCAGTTCGGGCGGGAGGGCCAGTGAGCAGTTCTTC,CASSSGGRASEQFF,.,TRBJ2-1,TRBV12-3/TRBV12-4,TRBD2
TGCAGTGCAGGGAACACTGAAGCTTTCTTT,CSAGNTEAFF,many,TRBJ1-1,TRBV20-1,.
TGCGCCAGCAGCTTGGGAGTGTCGGGCACAGATACGCAGTATTTT,CASSLGVSGTDTQYF,.,TRBJ2-3,TRBV5-1,.
TGCGCCAGCAGCTTGGGACCCCAAGAGACCCAGTACTTC,CASSLGPQETQYF,many,TRBJ2-5,TRBV5-1,.
TGTGCCAGCAGCCCCGGGACTAGCGGGTACCCCTACGAGCAGTACTTC,CASSPGTSGYPYEQYF,.,TRBJ2-7,TRBV5-6,TRBD2
TGCGCCAGCAGATTCGGGACTAGCGGGAGCACAGATACGCAGTATTTT,CASRFGTSGSTDTQYF,few,TRBJ2-3,TRBV4-1,TRBD2
TGCGCCAGCAGCCAGGGGTCGGGCACTGAAGCTTTCTTT,CASSQGSGTEAFF,few,TRBJ1-1,TRBV4-1,.
TGTGCCAGCAGTTTAGGACAGGGGCAGTCGAAGGAAGCTTTCTTT,CASSLGQGQSKEAFF,many,TRBJ1-1,TRBV12-3/TRBV12-4,TRBD1
TGTGCCAGCAGTGATTTGACAGACCAAGAGACCCAGTACTTC,CASSDLTDQETQYF,many,TRBJ2-5,TRBV2,.
TGCGCCAGCAGCCAACTGACAGGGGCGCCGGGGGAAGCTTTCTTT,CASSQLTGAPGEAFF,few,TRBJ1-1,TRBV4-3,TRBD1
TGTGCCAGCAGCCAAGGAGCTAGCGGGTTGACAGATACGCAGTATTTT,CASSQGASGLTDTQYF,.,TRBJ2-3,TRBV4-2,TRBD2
TGCGCCAGCAGCCAATCCCTTACTAGCGGATGGTACGAGCAGTACTTC,CASSQSLTSGWYEQYF,many,TRBJ2-7,TRBV4-1,TRBD2
TGTGCCACGGGCGGGGCTGACTACGAGCAGTACTTC,CATGGADYEQYF,many,TRBJ2-7,TRBV15,.
TGTGCCAGCAGGGCCAGATCCAACACCGGGGAGCTGTTTTTT,CASRARSNTGELFF,many,TRBJ2-2,TRBV2,.
TGTGCCAGCAGTTCCCCCGGGACTATTGCCTACGAGCAGTACTTC,CASSSPGTIAYEQYF,many,TRBJ2-7,TRBV28,TRBD2
TGTGCCACCAGCAATTACGATGAGCAGTTCTTC,CATSNYDEQFF,.,TRBJ2-1,TRBV15,.
TGTGCCAGCAGCGGACGCGACAGGGGGCGGGGAGAGACCCAGTACTTC,CASSGRDRGRGETQYF,few,TRBJ2-5,TRBV5-4,TRBD1
TGTGCCACCAGCAGAGGGGAGGGGCGCCCGTTCTTC,CATSRGEGRPFF,.,TRBJ2-1,TRBV15,TRBD2
TGTGCCAGCAGAGACCGGGACTTCTACCGGGGGGAGCAGTTCTTC,CASRDRDFYRGEQFF,many,TRBJ2-1,TRBV28,.
TGTGCCAGCAGCCCAGGGACAGGCCCGGGGAATGAGCAGTTCTTC,CASSPGTGPGNEQFF,many,TRBJ2-1,TRBV28,TRBD1
TGTGCCAGCAGTTCCAGGACAGGGTCTTCCGGGGAGCTGTTTTTT,CASSSRTGSSGELFF,few,TRBJ2-2,TRBV6-2/TRBV6-3,TRBD1
TGTGCCAGCAGTCCCCCGTCGGGACAGGGGGATAGCAATCAGCCCCAGCATTTT,CASSPPSGQGDSNQPQHF,.,TRBJ1-5,TRBV28,TRBD1
TGTGCCAGCAGCTTAGTTGGGGGGCTCACTGAAGCTTTCTTT,CASSLVGGLTEAFF,few,TRBJ1-1,TRBV7-9,.
TGCAGTGCCCACGAGCTAGCGGGAGAGACCCAGTACTTC,CSAHELAGETQYF,few,TRBJ2-5,TRBV20-1,TRBD2
TGTGCCAGTAGTATGGGGCTAGGAGGGAATGACTACGAGCAGTACTTC,CASSMGLGGNDYEQYF,many,TRBJ2-7,TRBV19,.
TGTGCCAGCAGCTTAGGAGGGGGACTAGCTAGGGCAGATACGCAGTATTTT,CASSLGGGLARADTQYF,many,TRBJ2-3,TRBV7-2,TRBD2
TGTGCCAGCAGCCAAGATAATATGGGCCAGACTTATCCCTACGAGCAGTACTTC,CASSQDNMGQTYPYEQYF,many,TRBJ2-7,TRBV3-1,.